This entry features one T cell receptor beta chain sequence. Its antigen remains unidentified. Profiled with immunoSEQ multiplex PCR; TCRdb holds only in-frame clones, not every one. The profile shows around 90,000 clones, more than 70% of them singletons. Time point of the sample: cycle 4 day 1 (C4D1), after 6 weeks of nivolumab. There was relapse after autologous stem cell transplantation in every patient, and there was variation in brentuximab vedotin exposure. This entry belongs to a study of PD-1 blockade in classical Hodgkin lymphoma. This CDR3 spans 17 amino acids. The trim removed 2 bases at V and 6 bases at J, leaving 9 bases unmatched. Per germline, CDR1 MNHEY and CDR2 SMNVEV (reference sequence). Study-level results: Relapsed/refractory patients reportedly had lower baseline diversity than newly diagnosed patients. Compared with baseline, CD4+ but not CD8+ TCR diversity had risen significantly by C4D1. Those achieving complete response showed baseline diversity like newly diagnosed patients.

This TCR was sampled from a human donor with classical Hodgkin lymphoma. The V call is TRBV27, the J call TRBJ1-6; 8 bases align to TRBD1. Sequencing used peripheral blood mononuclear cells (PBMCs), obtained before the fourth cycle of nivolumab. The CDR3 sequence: CASSLRTGSVANSPLHF. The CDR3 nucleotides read TGTGCCAGCAGTTTAAGGACAGGGTCGGTAGCTAATTCACCCCTCCACTTT.